Listed below are T cell receptor beta chains from one sample, sequenced in a study of T-cell reconstitution after alpha-beta-depleted transplantation in children. TCRdb fed the PCR reads into MiXCR, producing one record per CDR3 protein. The table lists roughly 500,000 distinct CDR3 sequences, roughly a tenth of them singletons. The sample was PBMCs, taken before TCRalphabeta/CD19-depleted stem cell transplant. The origin of the receptors is a child aged 2-9 years with inherited bone marrow failure, due to receive a stem cell transplant. The CDR3 runs from the conserved cysteine through the conserved F or W. A D gene is named only where the DNA matches it firmly. Only some rows state a clone size, as once, few, many or a class for expanded clones.

clone_size: many; j_call: TRBJ2-3; v_call: TRBV20-1; cdr3_length: 16; d_call: TRBD2; cdr3_aa: CSAEGLAGGRGDTQYF; cdr3_nt: TGCAGTGCGGAGGGACTAGCGGGAGGTCGAGGAGATACGCAGTATTTT
clone_size: NA; j_call: TRBJ2-6; v_call: TRBV4-2; cdr3_length: 17; d_call: NA; cdr3_aa: CASSQAPGPQGANVLTF; cdr3_nt: TGTGCCAGCAGCCAAGCCCCCGGGCCGCAAGGGGCCAACGTCCTGACTTTC
clone_size: many; j_call: TRBJ2-2; v_call: TRBV29-1; cdr3_length: 13; d_call: TRBD1; cdr3_aa: CSVRQGNTGELFF; cdr3_nt: TGCAGCGTTAGACAGGGAAACACCGGGGAGCTGTTTTTT
clone_size: many; j_call: TRBJ2-5; v_call: TRBV6-5; cdr3_length: 17; d_call: TRBD2; cdr3_aa: CASSPGAHRGGQSTQYF; cdr3_nt: TGTGCCAGCAGCCCGGGGGCCCACCGGGGGGGACAATCGACCCAGTACTTC
clone_size: many; j_call: TRBJ2-3; v_call: TRBV5-5; cdr3_length: 15; d_call: NA; cdr3_aa: CASSFYGRFTDTQYF; cdr3_nt: TGTGCCAGCAGCTTCTATGGGAGATTCACAGATACGCAGTATTTT
clone_size: NA; j_call: TRBJ1-2; v_call: TRBV5-4; cdr3_length: 14; d_call: NA; cdr3_aa: CASSGDIGYYGYTF; cdr3_nt: TGTGCCAGCAGCGGGGACATAGGGTACTATGGCTACACCTTC
clone_size: NA; j_call: TRBJ1-2; v_call: TRBV9; cdr3_length: 13; d_call: NA; cdr3_aa: CASSARQTYGYTF; cdr3_nt: TGTGCCAGCAGCGCCCGACAGACCTATGGCTACACCTTC
clone_size: few; j_call: TRBJ2-7; v_call: TRBV30; cdr3_length: 13; d_call: NA; cdr3_aa: CAWERDTAYEQYF; cdr3_nt: TGTGCCTGGGAGAGGGACACTGCCTACGAGCAGTACTTC
clone_size: many; j_call: TRBJ1-1; v_call: TRBV27; cdr3_length: 16; d_call: NA; cdr3_aa: CASSFFGGRMNTEAFF; cdr3_nt: TGTGCCAGCAGTTTTTTCGGGGGGAGGATGAACACTGAAGCTTTCTTT
clone_size: many; j_call: TRBJ2-7; v_call: TRBV29-1; cdr3_length: 12; d_call: NA; cdr3_aa: CSVVAVGYEQYF; cdr3_nt: TGCAGCGTTGTAGCGGTGGGATACGAGCAGTACTTC
clone_size: NA; j_call: TRBJ1-5; v_call: TRBV28; cdr3_length: 16; d_call: TRBD1; cdr3_aa: CASSLGTGASYGPQHF; cdr3_nt: TGTGCCAGCAGTTTAGGTACAGGGGCATCATATGGCCCCCAGCATTTT
clone_size: NA; j_call: TRBJ2-2; v_call: TRBV9; cdr3_length: 16; d_call: TRBD1; cdr3_aa: CASSDQTGAGTGELFF; cdr3_nt: TGTGCCAGCAGCGACCAGACAGGGGCAGGGACCGGGGAGCTGTTTTTT
clone_size: many; j_call: TRBJ2-7; v_call: TRBV4-3; cdr3_length: 17; d_call: TRBD2; cdr3_aa: CASSQERFGEGPYEQYF; cdr3_nt: TGCGCCAGCAGCCAAGAACGCTTTGGGGAGGGCCCCTACGAGCAGTACTTC
clone_size: few; j_call: TRBJ2-7; v_call: TRBV20-1; cdr3_length: 13; d_call: NA; cdr3_aa: CSATPEASYEQYF; cdr3_nt: TGCAGTGCTACCCCAGAGGCCTCCTACGAGCAGTACTTC
clone_size: NA; j_call: TRBJ2-5; v_call: TRBV12-3/TRBV12-4; cdr3_length: 12; d_call: TRBD2; cdr3_aa: CASSLSGAAQYF; cdr3_nt: TGTGCCAGCAGTTTAAGCGGGGCGGCCCAGTACTTC
clone_size: many; j_call: TRBJ2-2; v_call: TRBV6-1; cdr3_length: 16; d_call: TRBD1; cdr3_aa: CASGGKGQGGTGELFF; cdr3_nt: TGTGCCAGCGGCGGGAAGGGACAGGGGGGCACCGGGGAGCTGTTTTTT
clone_size: NA; j_call: TRBJ2-5; v_call: TRBV9; cdr3_length: 15; d_call: NA; cdr3_aa: CASSPRDNTGETQYF; cdr3_nt: TGTGCCAGCAGCCCCCGGGACAACACCGGGGAGACCCAGTACTTC
clone_size: many; j_call: TRBJ2-5; v_call: TRBV11-2; cdr3_length: 11; d_call: TRBD1; cdr3_aa: CASSYGDSQYF; cdr3_nt: TGTGCCAGCAGCTACGGGGACAGTCAGTACTTC
clone_size: few; j_call: TRBJ1-1; v_call: TRBV12-3/TRBV12-4; cdr3_length: 15; d_call: NA; cdr3_aa: CASLTGGVWNTEAFF; cdr3_nt: TGTGCCAGCCTCACGGGAGGAGTCTGGAACACTGAAGCTTTCTTT
clone_size: many; j_call: TRBJ2-3; v_call: TRBV9; cdr3_length: 17; d_call: TRBD1; cdr3_aa: CASSLEPGQVYTDTQYF; cdr3_nt: TGTGCCAGCAGCCTAGAACCGGGACAGGTTTACACAGATACGCAGTATTTT
clone_size: many; j_call: TRBJ2-1; v_call: TRBV12-3/TRBV12-4; cdr3_length: 15; d_call: TRBD2; cdr3_aa: CASSFRLAGFNEQFF; cdr3_nt: TGTGCCAGCAGTTTCCGTCTAGCGGGGTTCAATGAGCAGTTCTTC
clone_size: many; j_call: TRBJ1-1; v_call: TRBV5-5; cdr3_length: 13; d_call: NA; cdr3_aa: CASSLVAVREAFF; cdr3_nt: TGTGCCAGCAGCTTGGTGGCAGTAAGGGAAGCTTTCTTT
clone_size: few; j_call: TRBJ2-7; v_call: TRBV27; cdr3_length: 16; d_call: NA; cdr3_aa: CASSLSGLKSSYEQYF; cdr3_nt: TGTGCCAGCAGTTTATCGGGACTCAAAAGCTCCTACGAGCAGTACTTC
clone_size: many; j_call: TRBJ2-3; v_call: TRBV12-3/TRBV12-4; cdr3_length: 15; d_call: TRBD2; cdr3_aa: CASIHSGSGRDTQYF; cdr3_nt: TGTGCCAGCATTCATAGCGGGAGCGGCAGAGATACGCAGTATTTT
clone_size: NA; j_call: TRBJ1-2; v_call: TRBV4-3; cdr3_length: 13; d_call: NA; cdr3_aa: CASRSRGAHGYTF; cdr3_nt: TGCGCCAGCAGATCTAGAGGGGCACATGGCTACACCTTC
clone_size: many; j_call: TRBJ1-2; v_call: TRBV5-5; cdr3_length: 12; d_call: NA; cdr3_aa: CASSLNQYGYTF; cdr3_nt: TGTGCCAGCAGCTTGAACCAATATGGCTACACCTTC
clone_size: many; j_call: TRBJ2-7; v_call: TRBV5-1; cdr3_length: 15; d_call: NA; cdr3_aa: CASSPVQGGKYEQYF; cdr3_nt: TGCGCCAGCAGCCCAGTACAGGGAGGGAAATACGAGCAGTACTTC
clone_size: many; j_call: TRBJ1-2; v_call: TRBV6-1; cdr3_length: 13; d_call: NA; cdr3_aa: CASSEATVDGYTF; cdr3_nt: TGTGCCAGCAGTGAAGCGACGGTGGATGGCTACACCTTC
clone_size: once; j_call: TRBJ2-1; v_call: TRBV5-6; cdr3_length: 16; d_call: NA; cdr3_aa: CASSLALEGSYNEQFF; cdr3_nt: TGTGCCAGCAGCTTGGCCCTGGAGGGCTCCTACAATGAGCAGTTCTTC
clone_size: many; j_call: TRBJ1-4; v_call: TRBV25-1; cdr3_length: 16; d_call: NA; cdr3_aa: CASSELGLITNEKLFF; cdr3_nt: TGTGCCAGCAGTGAATTGGGGCTTATAACTAATGAAAAACTGTTTTTT
clone_size: NA; j_call: TRBJ2-2; v_call: TRBV20-1; cdr3_length: 13; d_call: NA; cdr3_aa: CSASGRGAGELFF; cdr3_nt: TGCAGTGCTAGTGGCAGGGGTGCCGGGGAGCTGTTTTTT
clone_size: many; j_call: TRBJ2-1; v_call: TRBV6-2/TRBV6-3; cdr3_length: 19; d_call: NA; cdr3_aa: CASKGLRWDKLRGKNEQFF; cdr3_nt: TGTGCCAGCAAAGGGTTGCGGTGGGACAAACTCAGGGGTAAGAATGAGCAGTTCTTC
clone_size: many; j_call: TRBJ1-1; v_call: TRBV14; cdr3_length: 15; d_call: NA; cdr3_aa: CASSVPGPRVAEAFF; cdr3_nt: TGTGCCAGTTCCGTTCCGGGACCCAGAGTTGCTGAAGCTTTCTTT
clone_size: many; j_call: TRBJ1-4; v_call: TRBV12-3/TRBV12-4; cdr3_length: 13; d_call: NA; cdr3_aa: CASRDNRAQKLFF; cdr3_nt: TGTGCCAGCAGGGACAACAGGGCCCAAAAACTGTTTTTT
clone_size: NA; j_call: TRBJ2-7; v_call: TRBV7-8; cdr3_length: 15; d_call: NA; cdr3_aa: CASSLHLALSYEQYF; cdr3_nt: TGTGCCAGCAGCTTGCATCTAGCGCTCTCCTACGAGCAGTACTTC
clone_size: many; j_call: TRBJ1-1; v_call: TRBV7-9; cdr3_length: 15; d_call: NA; cdr3_aa: CASSLMGALGTEAFF; cdr3_nt: TGTGCCAGCAGCTTAATGGGGGCTTTAGGCACTGAAGCTTTCTTT
clone_size: NA; j_call: TRBJ2-7; v_call: TRBV23-1; cdr3_length: 15; d_call: TRBD1; cdr3_aa: CASSPRDRKSYEQYF; cdr3_nt: TGCGCCAGCAGTCCCCGGGACAGGAAATCCTACGAGCAGTACTTC
clone_size: many; j_call: TRBJ1-5; v_call: TRBV20-1; cdr3_length: 13; d_call: NA; cdr3_aa: CSARRASNQPQHF; cdr3_nt: TGCAGTGCTAGACGGGCTAGCAATCAGCCCCAGCATTTT
clone_size: many; j_call: TRBJ1-2; v_call: TRBV10-3; cdr3_length: 15; d_call: NA; cdr3_aa: CAISPELMANYGYTF; cdr3_nt: TGTGCCATCTCCCCCGAGTTGATGGCTAACTATGGCTACACCTTC
clone_size: many; j_call: TRBJ2-5; v_call: TRBV12-3/TRBV12-4; cdr3_length: 13; d_call: NA; cdr3_aa: CASSFSIPETQYF; cdr3_nt: TGTGCCAGCAGTTTTAGTATCCCAGAGACCCAGTACTTC
clone_size: few; j_call: TRBJ2-7; v_call: TRBV11-2; cdr3_length: 20; d_call: TRBD2; cdr3_aa: CASSFSGLAGILRSSYEQYF; cdr3_nt: TGTGCCAGCAGCTTTTCCGGACTAGCGGGCATTCTCAGGAGCTCCTACGAGCAGTACTTC
clone_size: many; j_call: TRBJ2-1; v_call: TRBV18; cdr3_length: 20; d_call: TRBD2; cdr3_aa: CASSPPYRGLAGSSYNEQFF; cdr3_nt: TGTGCCAGCTCACCACCCTACCGGGGACTAGCGGGGAGCTCCTACAATGAGCAGTTCTTC
clone_size: many; j_call: TRBJ2-7; v_call: TRBV20-1; cdr3_length: 14; d_call: NA; cdr3_aa: CSASQGRGLYEQYF; cdr3_nt: TGCAGTGCTAGTCAGGGTCGGGGGCTCTACGAGCAGTACTTC
clone_size: NA; j_call: TRBJ2-1; v_call: TRBV11-1; cdr3_length: 18; d_call: TRBD2; cdr3_aa: CASSLLWGSGRDYNEQFF; cdr3_nt: TGTGCCAGCAGCTTACTCTGGGGTAGCGGGAGGGACTACAATGAGCAGTTCTTC
clone_size: many; j_call: TRBJ2-7; v_call: TRBV27; cdr3_length: 11; d_call: NA; cdr3_aa: CASSFGTEQYF; cdr3_nt: TGTGCCAGCAGTTTCGGGACCGAGCAGTACTTC
clone_size: NA; j_call: TRBJ2-1; v_call: TRBV3-1; cdr3_length: 16; d_call: TRBD2; cdr3_aa: CASSQVIAGGYNEQFF; cdr3_nt: TGTGCCAGCAGCCAAGTTATAGCGGGAGGGTACAATGAGCAGTTCTTC
clone_size: many; j_call: TRBJ1-6; v_call: TRBV6-2/TRBV6-3; cdr3_length: 12; d_call: NA; cdr3_aa: CASSRRHGSLHF; cdr3_nt: TGTGCCAGCAGCCGAAGACACGGGTCCCTCCACTTT
clone_size: NA; j_call: TRBJ1-1; v_call: TRBV18; cdr3_length: 12; d_call: NA; cdr3_aa: CASSPDRTEAFF; cdr3_nt: TGTGCCAGCTCACCAGATAGGACTGAAGCTTTCTTT
clone_size: many; j_call: TRBJ2-5; v_call: TRBV12-3/TRBV12-4; cdr3_length: 16; d_call: TRBD2; cdr3_aa: CASSRGWGLAAETQYF; cdr3_nt: TGTGCCAGCAGCCGTGGGTGGGGACTAGCAGCAGAGACCCAGTACTTC
clone_size: few; j_call: TRBJ2-5; v_call: TRBV5-4; cdr3_length: 16; d_call: TRBD2; cdr3_aa: CASSPPGLAGKETQYF; cdr3_nt: TGTGCCAGCAGCCCGCCGGGACTAGCGGGAAAAGAGACCCAGTACTTC
clone_size: many; j_call: TRBJ2-1; v_call: TRBV10-3; cdr3_length: 16; d_call: NA; cdr3_aa: CAISGIMANRNNEQFF; cdr3_nt: TGTGCCATCAGTGGGATAATGGCCAATCGGAACAATGAGCAGTTCTTC
clone_size: many; j_call: TRBJ2-1; v_call: TRBV27; cdr3_length: 14; d_call: NA; cdr3_aa: CASSSSTRVDEQFF; cdr3_nt: NA
clone_size: many; j_call: TRBJ2-7; v_call: TRBV10-3; cdr3_length: 13; d_call: TRBD2; cdr3_aa: CATGLADYYEQYF; cdr3_nt: TGTGCCACCGGACTAGCGGACTACTACGAGCAGTACTTC
clone_size: NA; j_call: TRBJ1-1; v_call: TRBV20-1; cdr3_length: 14; d_call: NA; cdr3_aa: CSARDDTGRTEAFF; cdr3_nt: TGCAGTGCTAGGGATGACACAGGGCGTACTGAAGCTTTCTTT
clone_size: many; j_call: TRBJ2-5; v_call: TRBV20-1; cdr3_length: 13; d_call: NA; cdr3_aa: CSASGGTAGTQYF; cdr3_nt: TGCAGTGCTAGCGGAGGGACAGCGGGGACCCAGTACTTC
clone_size: many; j_call: TRBJ1-2; v_call: TRBV15; cdr3_length: 15; d_call: TRBD1; cdr3_aa: CATSRDPRTGDGYTF; cdr3_nt: TGTGCCACCAGCAGAGATCCGAGGACAGGGGATGGCTACACCTTC
clone_size: many; j_call: TRBJ2-2; v_call: TRBV18; cdr3_length: 14; d_call: NA; cdr3_aa: CASSDSTNTGELFF; cdr3_nt: TGTGCCAGCTCGGACAGTACGAACACCGGGGAGCTGTTTTTT
clone_size: NA; j_call: TRBJ2-3; v_call: TRBV24-1; cdr3_length: 17; d_call: NA; cdr3_aa: CATSDRLRGVSTDTQYF; cdr3_nt: TGTGCCACCAGTGATCGACTAAGAGGGGTTAGCACAGATACGCAGTATTTT
clone_size: NA; j_call: TRBJ2-1; v_call: TRBV28; cdr3_length: 14; d_call: NA; cdr3_aa: CASSDGKERDEQFF; cdr3_nt: TGTGCCAGCAGCGACGGGAAAGAGCGGGATGAGCAGTTCTTC